This T cell receptor (beta chain) was captured by sequencing in a study of CD4 and CD8 cells across lung adenocarcinoma regions (dated 2018 in TCRdb). Some background on the complete study: To look at intratumor heterogeneity in the T cell receptor repertoire, the study compared tumor centers against tumor margins.

The library relied on PCR. Sequencing was carried out with a HiSeq X Ten. The public reads were reanalyzed by TCRdb: fastp trimming at Q25, MiXCR alignment, in-frame beta chains only. When rows share a CDR3 protein, they turn into one entry using the most common DNA and genes. The sample contains some 16,000 distinct CDR3 sequences, 45% to 70% of them found a single time. Of the sample, around a third falls within the top ten clones. From a lookup of the germline V gene, CDR1 and CDR2 are MNHNS and SASEGT. Including the terminal cysteine and phenylalanine, the CDR3 comprises 16 residues. CDR3 DNA only is kept here, 48 bases in frame from base 1. Details on this clonotype: The antigen it binds to is not known. Its ends do not fully match the called genes, so a read error is possible.

The donors were patients who had localized lung adenocarcinoma, which is a subtype of non-small cell lung cancer. The centers of localized lung adenocarcinomas were where the samples came from. For TCR repertoire analysis, CD8+ T cells from tumor tissue were profiled separately from CD4+ T cells. Recombination linked TRBV6-1 to TRBJ2-3; TRBD1 is possibly the D segment (5 matching bases). The J call is doubtful: the DNA matches TRBJ2-7 better. Sequenced material: CD8+ T cells from the center of a lung tumor. The sample's cell subset or site, from its label and the paper: tumor center region. This TCR was recovered from a female donor with lung adenocarcinoma. The CD4 and CD8 labels of this study may be unreliable. The DNA is TGTGCGAGCAGCGCCCTGGGGCGGTGGGCCACAGACATGCAGTACTTC. It encodes CASSALGRWATDMQYF.